A selection of T cell receptor beta chains follows, all from one sample in a study of Ad26.COV2.S vaccination and SARS-CoV-2 variants. The protocol was immunoSEQ multiplex PCR, while the TCRdb copy is restricted to in-frame clones and leaves out a portion. The sample contains about 280,000 clones, 87% of which appear only once. The sample here was peripheral blood, taken in a trial of Ad26.COV2.S vaccine versus placebo. These receptors were collected from a person between 18 and 59 years old who received the Ad26.COV2.S COVID-19 vaccine or a placebo. Each CDR3 is given with its conserved first and last residue.

v_gene,len,j_gene,CDR3aa
TRBV4-2,12,TRBJ2-1,CASSQVGNEQFF
TRBV4-1,16,TRBJ1-6,CASRTAKGLENSPLHF
TRBV24-1,16,TRBJ2-2,CATSDSAGVQPGELFF
TRBV2,16,TRBJ1-1,CASQLIAIGTGKGAFF
TRBV6-5,15,TRBJ1-5,CASSYGRGSNQPQHF
TRBV29-1,13,TRBJ2-2,CSAGTTGTGELFF
TRBV5-1,16,TRBJ2-6,CASSWSPGSGANVLTF
TRBV11-2,16,TRBJ2-2,CASSSQAGMNTGELFF
TRBV11-1,12,TRBJ1-1,CASSLGVTEAFF
TRBV7-7,13,TRBJ1-6,CASSPRQGGPLHF
TRBV29-1,12,TRBJ2-1,CSLRRGPNEQFF
TRBV5-1,13,TRBJ2-7,CASTSGASYEQYF
TRBV15,16,TRBJ2-3,CATSIGGGRGTDTQYF
TRBV5-1,15,TRBJ2-1,CASSPREGPDNEQFF
TRBV7-2,15,TRBJ1-2,CASSASGGGISGYTF
TRBV3-1/TRBV3-2,17,TRBJ2-7,CASSQVPSPRTGNEQYF
TRBV27,16,TRBJ1-4,CASSLLIGGVSEKLFF
TRBV19,15,TRBJ1-3,CASKPTGRSGNTIYF
TRBV7-2,15,TRBJ1-1,CASSPGPRGNTEAFF
TRBV7-2,15,TRBJ2-7,CASSLQGAMSYEQYF
TRBV2,13,TRBJ2-5,CASSGVAEETQYF
TRBV7-6,14,TRBJ1-1,CASSLAGADTEAFF
TRBV7-2,14,TRBJ2-1,CASSPREFKGEQFF
TRBV5-8,15,TRBJ2-3,CASSFRRISTDTQYF
TRBV11-2,17,TRBJ2-7,CASSFRAVYRGSYEQYF
TRBV4-1,14,TRBJ2-7,CASSRGQGSYEQYF
TRBV18,16,TRBJ1-5,CASSPPSAAGTQPQHF
TRBV7-2,14,TRBJ2-1,CASSRDHGPYEQFF
TRBV20-1,10,TRBJ2-3,CSAPSGGQYF
TRBV18,15,TRBJ1-5,CASSPMAGGNQPQHF
TRBV6-5,14,TRBJ1-1,CASSYFGLNTEAFF
TRBV29-1,14,TRBJ2-1,CSVVIAGSVNEQFF
TRBV5-1,14,TRBJ1-1,CASSLPGTNTEAFF
TRBV7-9,14,TRBJ1-2,CASSLVGGSYGYTF
TRBV30,13,TRBJ2-5,CAWSVKNRETQYF
TRBV9,14,TRBJ2-2,CASSPLSGTGELFF
TRBV2,16,TRBJ1-3,CASSEGRAGSGNTIYF